This T cell receptor (beta chain) was recorded in a study of blood T cell repertoires in COVID-19. Across the whole study: Sites in the United States, Italy and Spain provided acute and convalescent COVID-19 samples.

Authors' analysis steps: Using reference gene primer amplification, nucleated cell counts were estimated. TCRdb keeps only in-frame clones here, not all; method: immunoSEQ multiplex PCR. The DNA gave D and trimming, while V, J and clone size come from that table. The sample includes 97,000 or so clones, 82% of them seen just once. The CDR3 consists of 15 residues. From germline, CDR1 is KGHSH and CDR2 LQKENI. V gave up 6 bases and J gave up 6 bases; unmatched junction bases: 11. This rearrangement joins TRBV18 to TRBJ2-1, with TRBD1 identical over 7 bases. This receptor was taken from an elderly man with acute or convalescent COVID-19. Sequenced material: peripheral blood. CDR3 sequence reads: CASSLGTAVSNEQFF. DNA of the CDR3: TGTGCCAGCTCCCTCGGGACAGCCGTGTCCAATGAGCAGTTCTTC.